What follows are 14 T cell receptor beta chains derived from one specimen sequenced in a study of T cell responses to AZD1222 COVID-19 vaccine. Profiling relied on immunoSEQ multiplex PCR, and the TCRdb table lists in-frame clones only, not all of them. This table holds 150,000 or so clones, 82% found once. Here the sequenced sample was peripheral blood, taken on day 0 of MenACWY control vaccination. The origin of the receptors is an adult in good health.

The gene calls are TRBV20-1 and TRBJ1-1; no clear D gene. V was trimmed by 6 bases and J by 0 bases, leaving 5 bases between them. Looked up from germline, CDR1 is DFQATT and CDR2 is SNEGSKA (reference sequence). CDR3 length: 11 amino acids. As DNA, the CDR3 is TGCAGTGCCTGGTTGAACACTGAAGCTTTCTTT. It is translated as CSAWLNTEAFF.

In DNA form, the CDR3 reads TGTGCTAGTGGTTTGAATCGGGGGCAGTTCTTC. It codes for CASGLNRGQFF. The V call is TRBV12-5, the J call TRBJ2-1, with D perhaps matching TRBD2 (5 bases). CDR1 LGHNT and CDR2 FRNRAP come from the germline V gene. This CDR3 region has 11 residues. V lost 2 bases and J 12 bases, leaving 8 bases between the germline ends.

The chain is built from TRBV7-6 and TRBJ1-2; 8 bases line up with TRBD1. CDR3 length: 15 amino acids. The germline CDR1 and CDR2 sequences are SGHVS and FNYEAQ. The trim removed 2 bases at V and 4 bases at J, leaving 6 bases unmatched. The CDR3 DNA is TGTGCCAGCAGCTTAAATTCCGGGACAGGCTATGGCTACACCTTC. Amino acids: CASSLNSGTGYGYTF.

The chain combines TRBV9 with TRBJ2-5; the match to TRBD1 covers 7 bases. The CDR3 is made up of 16 amino acids. Germline V gives CDR1 SGDLS, CDR2 YYNGEE. J gave up 4 bases and V 0 bases, and 9 bases lay outside the gene matches. The DNA for the CDR3 is TGTGCCAGCAGCGTAGGGGACAGTAGGCATGGAGAGACCCAGTACTTC. As protein: CASSVGDSRHGETQYF.

This clone was recorded only once. The CDR3 DNA reads as TGTGCCAGCAGCCAAGACCCGACAGGGGTTAATGAAAAACTGTTTTTT. Encoded protein: CASSQDPTGVNEKLFF. J is TRBJ1-4 and V is TRBV3-1 (or the pseudogene TRBV3-2); 8 nucleotides agree with TRBD1. Trimming cost V 0 bases and J 4 bases; bases outside gene matches: 4. The CDR3 is made up of 16 amino acids. Germline-derived CDR1 and CDR2 are LGHDT and YNNKEL (reference sequence).

V and J are TRBV4-1 and TRBJ1-1; D may be TRBD1 (6 bases). Deletions cut 0 bases from V and 5 bases from J, with 16 bases between. Germline loops: CDR1 MGHRA, CDR2 YSYEKL. This CDR3 is built from 16 residues. The CDR3 DNA is TGCGCCAGCAGCCAAGATCCGGGCAGGGGAAGAACTGAAGCTTTCTTT. This gives the protein CASSQDPGRGRTEAFF.

This chain connects TRBV19 to TRBJ2-1, with 11 positions matching TRBD2. Germline CDR1 LNHDA, CDR2 SQIVND (reference sequence). This CDR3 comprises 15 residues. The junction had 7 bases not matched to a gene; V was cut back by 6 bases and J by 6 bases. The DNA of the CDR3 is TGTGCCAGTAGCCCCTGGGGGACTAGCGGCAATGAGCAGTTCTTC. Translated: CASSPWGTSGNEQFF.

In DNA form, the CDR3 reads TGCGCCAGCAGCCAAGAACCTAGCCTGCACACAGATACGCAGTATTTT. Translating it yields CASSQEPSLHTDTQYF. The chain carries TRBV4-1 and TRBJ2-3, with a weak D call TRBD2 (5 bases). Deletions cut 0 bases from V and 2 bases from J, with 12 bases between. The CDR3 covers 16 residues. Germline CDR1 and CDR2: MGHRA and YSYEKL.

Remarks on this clone: Germline and junction disagree at one end, which may indicate a read error. The chain is built from TRBV13 and TRBJ1-2; 8 positions agree with TRBD1. This CDR3 is 13 amino acids long. Germline CDR1 PRHDT, CDR2 FYEKMQ (reference sequence). CDR3 in amino acids: CASSLRTGNRIFF. CDR3 in DNA: TGTGCCAGCAGCCTTCGGACAGGGAACCGTATTTTCTTC.

The chain combines TRBV4-2 with TRBJ2-3; D could derive from TRBD1 or TRBD2 (5 bases each). The CDR3 contains 17 residues. The germline CDR1 and CDR2 sequences are LGHNA and YNFKEQ. The V and J ends lost 1 base and 2 bases respectively, with 16 bases between them. CDR3 DNA: TGTGCCAGCAGCCAAGGGGGCAGCGGCGAATCCACAGATACGCAGTATTTT. Residues: CASSQGGSGESTDTQYF.

The J gene is TRBJ1-3, the V gene TRBV28; 9 positions agree with TRBD1. This CDR3 comprises 15 residues. Germline V CDR1 and CDR2: MDHEN, SYDVKM. V gave up 6 bases and J gave up 4 bases; unmatched junction bases: 7. CDR3 sequence reads: CASSLRQGEGNTIYF. The CDR3 nucleotides are TGTGCCAGCAGCCTCCGACAGGGGGAGGGAAACACCATATATTTT.

The CDR3 here is CASSLMGAGGEKLFF. The CDR3 DNA reads TGCGCCAGCAGCTTAATGGGTGCAGGTGGGGAAAAACTGTTTTTT. The V gene is TRBV5-1, the J gene TRBJ1-4; no firm D call. There are 15 residues in the CDR3. The V end was cut by 2 bases, the J end by 8 bases, with 16 bases between. CDR1 SGHRS and CDR2 YFSETQ come from the germline V gene.

The genes are TRBV4-1 and TRBJ1-2; 8 positions agree with TRBD1. This CDR3 has 15 residues. V lost 2 bases, J lost 3 bases, and 5 bases stayed unmatched. In germline, CDR1 is MGHRA, CDR2 YSYEKL. The CDR3: CASSQYDRGDYGYTF. DNA of the CDR3: TGCGCCAGCAGCCAATATGACAGGGGAGACTATGGCTACACCTTC.

This sequence joins TRBV7-9 and TRBJ1-1, with 7 bases lining up with TRBD1. The CDR3 consists of 13 residues. CDR1 is SEHNR and CDR2 is FQNEAQ in the germline V gene (reference sequence). Trimming took 5 bases from V and 2 from J; bases not matched to a gene: 2. CDR3 coding DNA: TGTGCCAGCAGCCGACAGGGCAACACTGAAGCTTTCTTT. Its protein product is CASSRQGNTEAFF.